This T cell receptor beta chain was recovered during a study of T cells in Graves' hyperthyroidism and ophthalmopathy. Whole-study results and caveats: Blood also carried most thyroid clonotypes expanded above 0.001. Ophthalmopathy cases were set apart from stable hyperthyroidism by a 13 V-J model.

The definition of stable Graves' hyperthyroidism was no ophthalmopathy progression within 18 months. Thyroid ultrasound and orbital computed tomography, with clinical symptoms and serum thyroxine and TRAb, informed diagnoses. At least ten counts were recorded for this clonotype. Antigen specificity is unknown. Amplified regions were TCR beta CDR3 sequences from RNA transcripts. HTBI primers were the set used in a first-round RT-PCR of the TCR CDR3. Each CDR3 protein gets one entry after TCRdb re-called the multiplex PCR reads with MiXCR. The sample includes around 430,000 distinct CDR3 sequences, more than 12% of them seen just once. The germline gives CDR1 MNHNS, CDR2 SASEGT. The CDR3 loop spans 16 amino acids. The junction had 6 bases not matched to a gene; V was cut back by 0 bases and J by 2 bases.

Sequencing input: blood. This rearrangement joins TRBV6-1 to TRBJ1-2; 7 bases map to TRBD1. The clonotype originates from a young woman with Graves' hyperthyroidism. The CDR3 nucleotides are TGTGCCAGCAGTGAAGCTACGGGACAGATAAACTATGGCTACACCTTC. It encodes CASSEATGQINYGYTF.